What follows are 29 T cell receptor beta chains derived from one specimen sequenced in a study of metastatic and nonmetastatic thyroid tumors. No treatment of any kind had been given to any patient before thyroid surgery. MiXCR re-clonotyped the PCR reads for TCRdb. The table includes around 35,000 clones, 17% detected once. Sequences were obtained from blood. All receptors derive from a male donor with papillary thyroid cancer or a benign thyroid nodule (not recorded which). Some clones in this sample may be carry-over from other donors' samples.

This clone was seen many times. The chain carries TRBV5-6 and TRBJ2-2; 7 nucleotides agree with TRBD2. The ends lost 0 bases at V and 3 bases at J; junction bases unmatched: 2. This CDR3 comprises 15 residues. Looked up from germline, CDR1 is SGHDT and CDR2 is YYEEEE. In DNA, the CDR3 is TGTGCCAGCAGCTTGGTTACTAGCGACACCGGGGAGCTGTTTTTT. This codes for CASSLVTSDTGELFF.

This clone was detected many times. The gene calls are TRBV18 and TRBJ2-7; 8 bases align to TRBD1. Germline trimming cut 4 bases from V and 6 bases from J; bases unmatched to any gene: 11. CDR1 is KGHSH, CDR2 LQKENI, per germline. The CDR3 is made up of 15 amino acids. CDR3 coding DNA: TGTGCCAGCTCACAACTTCACGGGACAGGTCTCGAGCAGTACTTC. Its translation is CASSQLHGTGLEQYF. Based on the CDR3 plus reference TRBV18 and TRBJ2-7, the full variable domain is NAGVMQNPRHLVRRRGQEARLRCSPMKGHSHVYWYRQLPEEGLKFMVYLQKENIIDESGMPKERFSAEFPKEGPSILRIQQVVRGDSAAYFCASSQLHGTGLEQYFGPGTRLTVT.

This clone was seen ten or more times. The chain has TRBV9 and TRBJ2-3; weak D call: TRBD2 (6 bases). The CDR3 is 15 residues long. V was pared by 0 bases and J by 0 bases, with 8 bases between. From germline, CDR1 is SGDLS and CDR2 YYNGEE. The CDR3 loop reads CASSVGAGSTDTQYF. In DNA, the CDR3 is TGTGCCAGCAGCGTAGGGGCGGGGAGCACAGATACGCAGTATTTT.

There are many counts of this clone. The chain has TRBV15 and TRBJ1-1; D is undetermined. In germline, CDR1 is LNHNV, CDR2 YYDKDF (reference sequence). This CDR3 spans 16 amino acids. V lost 0 bases, J lost 2 bases, and 13 bases lay in between. Written as DNA, the CDR3 is TGTGCCACCAGCAGAGATCGGGTGGACTTAAACACTGAAGCTTTCTTT. Translated: CATSRDRVDLNTEAFF.

This clone was seen a handful of times. This sequence may be a read error, since a much larger clone differs from it by one base. Different DNA sequences within this sample yield the same CDR3. The CDR3 DNA reads TGTGCCAGCACCCCTAGCGGGAGTGTCGGTGAACAGTTCTTC. Amino acid sequence: CASTPSGSVGEQFF. This chain links TRBV2 with TRBJ2-1, with 10 bases fitting TRBD2. The CDR3 is 14 amino acids. The V gene's germline CDR1 is SNHLY and CDR2 FYNNEI. J lost 13 bases, V lost 7 bases, and 13 bases had no gene match.

This clone was recorded many times. This rearrangement joins TRBV7-8 to TRBJ1-1, with D possibly matching TRBD1 (5 bases). The CDR3 is 14 residues long. Germline V gene lookup returns CDR1 SGHVS and CDR2 FQNEAQ. Between the trimmed V and J ends, which lost 2 bases and 3 bases, there was a span of 10 bases. In DNA form, the CDR3 reads TGTGCCAGCAGCTTATGGGGAGGGGACACTGAAGCTTTCTTT. Translated: CASSLWGGDTEAFF. Complete variable domain (other parts from reference TRBV7-8 and TRBJ1-1): GAGVSQSPRYKVAKRGQDVALRCDPISGHVSLFWYQQALGQGPEFLTYFQNEAQLDKSGLPSDRFFAERPEGSVSTLKIQRTQQEDSAVYLCASSLWGGDTEAFFGQGTRLTVV.

This clone was counted many times. V is TRBV24-1 and J is TRBJ2-5; D might be TRBD2 (6 bases). V lost 9 bases to trimming and J lost 0 bases, with 7 bases between them. Per the germline V gene, CDR1 is KGHDR and CDR2 is SFDVKD. The CDR3 sequence is 12 residues long. The CDR3 DNA reads as TGTGCCACCGGAGGGGACCAAGAGACCCAGTACTTC. Its translation: CATGGDQETQYF.

Ten or more counts support this clone. The chain combines TRBV20-1 with TRBJ2-1; 13 bases align to TRBD2. Germline values: CDR1 DFQATT, CDR2 SNEGSKA (reference sequence). This CDR3 comprises 16 residues. The V segment lost 1 base and the J segment 7 bases; nucleotides outside the gene matches: 7. The CDR3 region is CSARGVLAGGNNEQFF. The CDR3, as DNA: TGCAGTGCTAGAGGGGTACTAGCGGGGGGGAATAATGAGCAGTTCTTC.

The chain couples TRBV11-3 to TRBJ2-7, with D hard to call. With 0 bases removed from V and 6 bases from J, the gap between germline ends came to 9 bases. This CDR3 spans 13 amino acids. CDR1 SGHNT and CDR2 YENEEA come from the germline V gene. CDR3 sequence (DNA): TGTGCCAGCAGCTTAGAGGCGATCTCCGAGCAGTACTTC. This translates into CASSLEAISEQYF.

This chain connects TRBV7-9 to TRBJ2-7; the D gene is possibly TRBD1 (5 bases). The CDR3 length is 14 residues. Looked up from germline, CDR1 is SEHNR and CDR2 is FQNEAQ (reference sequence). The V and J ends lost 4 bases and 7 bases respectively, with 17 bases between them. CDR3: CASSSVAGNDEQYF. CDR3 DNA: TGTGCCAGCAGCTCAGTGGCAGGGAACGATGAGCAGTACTTC.

This clone was found many times. The chain's CDR3 is CASSAATGLGGTQYF. The CDR3, as DNA: TGTGCCAGCAGCGCCGCGACAGGGTTGGGAGGGACCCAGTACTTC. The genes are TRBV11-2 and TRBJ2-5, with D possibly TRBD1 on 7 matching bases. Trimming stripped 5 bases from V and 7 bases from J, with 20 bases between. This CDR3 has 15 residues. Germline V gene data show CDR1 as SGHAT and CDR2 as FQNNGV.

This clone is a singleton in its sample. Since a much larger clone is just one base distant, this may be a read error. The rearrangement links TRBV7-2 to TRBJ2-5; D possibly corresponds to TRBD2 (5 bases). Germline V gene sequence: CDR1 SGHTA, CDR2 FQGNSA. This CDR3 is 13 amino acids long. CDR3 nucleotide sequence: TGTGACAGCAGCTACCCTAGCACGGAGACCCAGTACTTC. It encodes CDSSYPSTETQYF.

In this sample, this clone turned up many times. This chain links TRBV29-1 with TRBJ2-5, with D perhaps TRBD2 (6 bases). This CDR3 has 13 residues. V lost 4 bases and J 4 bases, leaving 13 bases between the germline ends. Germline lookup yields CDR1 SQVTM and CDR2 ANQGSEA. CDR3 residues: CSVVGGVGETQYF. In DNA form, the CDR3 reads TGCAGCGTTGTAGGAGGGGTGGGAGAGACCCAGTACTTC.

This clone was picked up many times. This specimen includes other DNA sequences encoding the same CDR3. The chain joins TRBV24-1 to TRBJ2-2; 7 bases align to TRBD1. V dropped 6 bases and J dropped 3; count of bases not matched to a gene: 6. Germline V gene data show CDR1 as KGHDR and CDR2 as SFDVKD. This CDR3 spans 15 amino acids. The CDR3 protein is CATSQQGTDTGELFF. DNA for the CDR3: TGTGCCACCAGTCAACAGGGGACGGACACCGGGGAGCTGTTTTTT.

At least ten counts were recorded for this clone. The chain employs TRBV27 and TRBJ2-1; TRBD2 aligns across 10 bases. CDR1 MNHEY and CDR2 SMNVEV come from the germline V gene (reference sequence). V lost 3 bases and J lost 9; bases outside the gene matches: 8. This CDR3 region has 15 residues. Written as DNA, the CDR3 is TGTGCCAGCAGTTTCTCAACTAGCGGGACGAGTGAGCAGTTCTTC. Protein product: CASSFSTSGTSEQFF.

Ten or more counts support this clone. The chain links TRBV5-1 to TRBJ2-2, with TRBD1 matching 8 bases. This CDR3 comprises 15 residues. V dropped 5 bases and J dropped 6; count of bases not matched to a gene: 9. Germline V gene sequence: CDR1 SGHRS, CDR2 YFSETQ. The CDR3: CASRPGTGRPGELFF. The CDR3 DNA is TGCGCCAGCAGACCGGGGACAGGAAGGCCCGGGGAGCTGTTTTTT.

At least ten counts were recorded for this clone. The CDR3 coding sequence is TGTGCCAGCAGCCAAGATGGGAACACCGGGGAGCTGTTTTTT. This codes for CASSQDGNTGELFF. The V and J genes are TRBV4-2 and TRBJ2-2; no clear D. This CDR3 has 14 residues. Trimming left V 0 bases short and J 1 base short, with 3 bases between. Germline V gene lookup returns CDR1 LGHNA and CDR2 YNFKEQ.

Many counts were recorded for this clone. The rearrangement links TRBV7-8 to TRBJ1-1; no clear D gene. Germline CDR1 SGHVS, CDR2 FQNEAQ. The V gene lost 5 bases and the J gene lost 4 bases, with 8 bases spanning the gap. This CDR3 is 12 amino acids long. The CDR3 DNA follows: TGTGCCAGCAGCCGCGGGGTCACTGAAGCTTTCTTT. It codes for CASSRGVTEAFF.

For this clone: One base away lies a much larger clone, so this may be a sequencing read error. Different DNA sequences within this sample yield the same CDR3. The rearrangement uses TRBV9 and TRBJ2-5; 7 bases are shared with TRBD1. Germline V lookup: CDR1 SGDLS, CDR2 YYNGEE. This CDR3 contains 14 residues. Here the CDR3 DNA reads TGCGCCAGCAGCGTAGGAAGACAGGGAGAGACCCAGTACTTC. Amino acid sequence: CASSVGRQGETQYF.

This clone was counted ten times or more. This chain uses TRBV13 with TRBJ2-5; 12 bases are a match to TRBD2. The junction had 1 base not matched to a gene; V was cut back by 4 bases and J by 4 bases. Germline V CDR1 and CDR2: PRHDT, FYEKMQ (reference sequence). The CDR3 runs 14 residues. The CDR3 region is CASSSGLAGETQYF. In DNA form, the CDR3 reads TGTGCCAGCAGCTCGGGACTAGCGGGAGAGACCCAGTACTTC.

There are many counts of this clone. J is TRBJ2-7 and V is TRBV30, with 11 bases aligning to TRBD2. Germline-derived CDR1 and CDR2 are GTSNPN and SVGIG (reference sequence). The CDR3 is made up of 19 amino acids. The V and J ends lost 0 bases and 6 bases, in that order; junction bases with no gene match: 19. CDR3 bases: TGTGCCTGGAGTGTAGAATTCTCCTTAGCGGGAGGGAGTTCGGGCGAGCAGTACTTC. It translates to CAWSVEFSLAGGSSGEQYF.

This clone has ten or more counts. The V and J genes are TRBV12-3 or TRBV12-4 and TRBJ1-2; D ambiguous. Trimming shortened V by 3 bases and J by 1 base, and 15 bases separated the two germline ends. This CDR3 has 16 residues. The CDR3 coding sequence is TGTGCCAGCAGTTTGGTTGACGGCATTTTTAACTATGGCTACACCTTC. This sequence encodes CASSLVDGIFNYGYTF.

CDR3 in DNA: TGTGCCTGGACCCTGGACTCTATCTATGGCTACACCTTC. Translated, it gives CAWTLDSIYGYTF. The rearrangement uses TRBV30 and TRBJ1-2; no firm D call. The length of the CDR3 is 13 residues. Between the trimmed V and J ends, which lost 4 bases and 4 bases, there was a span of 13 bases. The germline V gene encodes CDR1 GTSNPN and CDR2 SVGIG (reference sequence).

With respect to this clone: One end of the junction fails to match germline, which may point to a read error. The chain joins TRBV20-1 to TRBJ2-1; D is perhaps TRBD2 (5 bases). The CDR3 is 14 amino acids. The germline CDR1 and CDR2 sequences are DFQATT and SNEGSKA (reference sequence). CDR3 sequence (DNA): TGCAGTGCTAAGGTGGGGAGCTCCTGCAATCAGCAGTTCTTC. Translated, it gives CSAKVGSSCNQQFF.

This clone has just a few counts. A much larger clone differs from this one at a single base, so this may be a read error. V is TRBV2 and J is TRBJ2-3; D uncertain. The CDR3 has 11 amino acids. The germline V gene encodes CDR1 SNHLY and CDR2 FYNNEI. CDR3 sequence: CASRVADMQYF. CDR3 in DNA: TGTGCCAGCCGCGTTGCAGATATGCAGTATTTT.

This clone was counted ten times or more. The V and J genes are TRBV5-1 and TRBJ1-4; 7 nucleotides agree with TRBD1. The germline CDR1 and CDR2 sequences are SGHRS and YFSETQ. The ends lost 3 bases at V and 11 bases at J; junction bases unmatched: 10. The CDR3 covers 14 residues. CDR3 protein: CASSYSQGERKLFF. The DNA of the CDR3 is TGCGCCAGCAGCTACTCGCAGGGGGAAAGGAAACTGTTTTTT.

The genes are TRBV20-1 and TRBJ2-7, with D uncertain. CDR3 length equals 16 residues. The V and J ends lost 0 bases and 5 bases respectively, with 20 bases between them. In germline, CDR1 is DFQATT, CDR2 SNEGSKA (reference sequence). The CDR3 nucleotides read TGCAGTGCTAGAGACTCCGTAGGTTGGAGACCCCACGAGCAGTACTTC. This codes for CSARDSVGWRPHEQYF.

There are a few counts of this clone. The chain employs TRBV6-4 and TRBJ2-3; TRBD2 matches at 8 bases. Germline V gene data show CDR1 as MRHNA and CDR2 as SNTAGT. Trimming cost V 0 bases and J 4 bases; bases outside gene matches: 6. The length of the CDR3 is 16 residues. CDR3 residues: CASSDSSCGRSDTQYF. The CDR3 bases are TGTGCCAGCAGTGACTCTTCGTGCGGGAGGTCAGATACGCAGTATTTT.

This clone was seen many times. The chain couples TRBV20-1 to TRBJ2-1; D may be TRBD1 (6 bases). CDR1 is DFQATT and CDR2 is SNEGSKA in the germline V gene (reference sequence). V shed 6 bases and J shed 7 bases, with 22 bases lying between them. This CDR3 has 15 residues. The CDR3 sequence is CSAQIWDMGSNEQFF. CDR3 in DNA: TGCAGTGCCCAAATCTGGGACATGGGGTCGAATGAGCAGTTCTTC.